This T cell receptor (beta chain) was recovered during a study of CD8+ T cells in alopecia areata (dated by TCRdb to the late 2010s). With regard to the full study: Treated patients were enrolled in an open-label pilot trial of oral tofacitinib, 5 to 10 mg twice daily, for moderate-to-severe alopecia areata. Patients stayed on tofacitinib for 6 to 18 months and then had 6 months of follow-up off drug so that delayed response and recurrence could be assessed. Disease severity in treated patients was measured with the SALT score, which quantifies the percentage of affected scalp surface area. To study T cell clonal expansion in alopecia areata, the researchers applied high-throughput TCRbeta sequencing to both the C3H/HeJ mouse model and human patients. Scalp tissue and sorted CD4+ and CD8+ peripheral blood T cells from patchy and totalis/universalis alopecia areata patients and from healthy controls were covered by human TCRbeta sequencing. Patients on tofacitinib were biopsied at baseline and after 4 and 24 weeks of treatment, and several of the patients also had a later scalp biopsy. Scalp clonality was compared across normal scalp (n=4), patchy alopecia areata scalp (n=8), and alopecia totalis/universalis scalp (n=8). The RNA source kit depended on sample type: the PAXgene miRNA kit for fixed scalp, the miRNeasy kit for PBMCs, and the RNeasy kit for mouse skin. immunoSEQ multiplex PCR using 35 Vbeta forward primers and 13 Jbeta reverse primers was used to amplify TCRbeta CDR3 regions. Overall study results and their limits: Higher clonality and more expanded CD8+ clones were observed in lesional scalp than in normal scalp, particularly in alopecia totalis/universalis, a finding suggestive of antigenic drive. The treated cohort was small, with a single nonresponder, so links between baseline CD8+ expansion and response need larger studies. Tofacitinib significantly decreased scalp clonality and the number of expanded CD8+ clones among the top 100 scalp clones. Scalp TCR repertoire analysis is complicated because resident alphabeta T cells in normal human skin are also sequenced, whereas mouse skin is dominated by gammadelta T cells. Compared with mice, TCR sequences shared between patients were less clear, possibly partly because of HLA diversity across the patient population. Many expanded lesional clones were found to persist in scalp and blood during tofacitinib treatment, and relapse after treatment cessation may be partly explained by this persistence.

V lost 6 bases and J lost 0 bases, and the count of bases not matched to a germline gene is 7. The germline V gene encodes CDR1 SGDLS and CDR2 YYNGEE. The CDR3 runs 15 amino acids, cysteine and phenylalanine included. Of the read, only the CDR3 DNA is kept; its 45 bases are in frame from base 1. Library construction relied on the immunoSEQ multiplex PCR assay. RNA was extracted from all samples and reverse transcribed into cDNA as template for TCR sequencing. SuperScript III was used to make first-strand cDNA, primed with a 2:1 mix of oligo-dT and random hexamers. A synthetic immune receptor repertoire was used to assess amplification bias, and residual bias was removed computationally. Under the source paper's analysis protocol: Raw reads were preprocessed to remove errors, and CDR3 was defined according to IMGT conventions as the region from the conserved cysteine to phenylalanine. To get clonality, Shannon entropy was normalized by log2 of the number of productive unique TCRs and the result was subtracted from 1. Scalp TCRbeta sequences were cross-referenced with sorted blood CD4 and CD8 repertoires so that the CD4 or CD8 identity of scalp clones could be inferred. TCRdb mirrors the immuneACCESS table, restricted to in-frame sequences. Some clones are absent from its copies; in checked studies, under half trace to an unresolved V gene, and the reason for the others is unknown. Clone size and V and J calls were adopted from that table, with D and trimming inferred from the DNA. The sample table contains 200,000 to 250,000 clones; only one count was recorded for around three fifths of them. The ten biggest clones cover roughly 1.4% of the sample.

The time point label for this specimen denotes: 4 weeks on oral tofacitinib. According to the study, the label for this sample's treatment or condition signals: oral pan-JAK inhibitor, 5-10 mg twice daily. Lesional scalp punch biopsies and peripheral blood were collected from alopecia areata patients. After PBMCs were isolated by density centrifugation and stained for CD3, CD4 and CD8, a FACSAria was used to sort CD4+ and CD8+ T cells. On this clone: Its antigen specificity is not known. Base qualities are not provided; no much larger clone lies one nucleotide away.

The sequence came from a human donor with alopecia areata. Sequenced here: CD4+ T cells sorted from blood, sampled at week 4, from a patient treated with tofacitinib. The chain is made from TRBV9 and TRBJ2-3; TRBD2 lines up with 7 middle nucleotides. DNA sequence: TGTGCCAGCAACCCCCGGGGGGAGAGCACAGATACGCAGTATTTT. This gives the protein CASNPRGESTDTQYF.